The next 3 T cell receptor beta chains were all read from a single sample in a study of T cell responses to AZD1222 COVID-19 vaccine. Some clones are missing from TCRdb's copy, which holds only in-frame ones; the method was immunoSEQ multiplex PCR. The data hold about 37,000 clones, with approximately 90% observed a single time. The sequencing used peripheral blood, collected 28 days after the second AZD1222 dose. These receptors were obtained from an adult who received the AZD1222 COVID-19 vaccine.

The rearrangement joins TRBV5-1 to TRBJ2-5; 9 nucleotides align to TRBD2. The junction had 6 bases not matched to a gene; V was cut back by 4 bases and J by 5 bases. Germline values: CDR1 SGHRS, CDR2 YFSETQ. CDR3 length: 14 amino acids. CDR3 protein: CASSKGLAVETQYF. CDR3 DNA sequence: TGCGCCAGCAGCAAGGGACTAGCAGTGGAGACCCAGTACTTC.

The V gene is TRBV7-9, the J gene TRBJ2-6, with 10 bases lining up with TRBD1. This CDR3 contains 19 residues. Germline CDR1 is SEHNR and CDR2 is FQNEAQ (reference sequence). J lost 0 bases, V lost 5 bases, and 10 bases had no gene match. DNA for the CDR3: TGTGCCAGCAGCGCCGGGACAGGGGACCTTATCTCTGGGGCCAACGTCCTGACTTTC. As protein: CASSAGTGDLISGANVLTF. The entire variable domain, with the rest obtained from reference TRBV7-9 and TRBJ2-6, is as follows: DTGVSQNPRHKITKRGQNVTFRCDPISEHNRLYWYRQTLGQGPEFLTYFQNEAQLEKSRLLSDRFSAERPKGSFSTLEIQRTEQGDSAMYLCASSAGTGDLISGANVLTFGAGSRLTVL.

The chain joins TRBV30 to TRBJ2-1; 11 bases are shared with TRBD2. The CDR3 runs 14 residues. CDR1 is GTSNPN and CDR2 is SVGIG in the germline V gene (reference sequence). The trim removed 1 base at V and 8 bases at J, leaving 4 bases unmatched. The DNA of the CDR3 is TGTGCCTGGAGTGCCTTAGCGGGAGGGCATGAGCAGTTCTTC. Protein: CAWSALAGGHEQFF.